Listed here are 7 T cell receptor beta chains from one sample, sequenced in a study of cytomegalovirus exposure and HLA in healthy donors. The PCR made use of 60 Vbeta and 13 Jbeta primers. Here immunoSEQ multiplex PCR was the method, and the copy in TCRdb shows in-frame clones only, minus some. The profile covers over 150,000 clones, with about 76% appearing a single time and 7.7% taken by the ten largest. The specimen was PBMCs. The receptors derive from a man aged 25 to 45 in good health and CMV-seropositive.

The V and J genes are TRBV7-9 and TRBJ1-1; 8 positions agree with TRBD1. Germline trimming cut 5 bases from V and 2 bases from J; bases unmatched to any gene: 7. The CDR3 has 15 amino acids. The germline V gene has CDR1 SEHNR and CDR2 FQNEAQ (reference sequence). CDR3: CASSNDRGGNTEAFF. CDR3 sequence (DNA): TGTGCCAGCAGCAACGACAGGGGAGGAAACACTGAAGCTTTCTTT. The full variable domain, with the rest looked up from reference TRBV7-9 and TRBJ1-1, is DTGVSQNPRHKITKRGQNVTFRCDPISEHNRLYWYRQTLGQGPEFLTYFQNEAQLEKSRLLSDRFSAERPKGSFSTLEIQRTEQGDSAMYLCASSNDRGGNTEAFFGQGTRLTVV.

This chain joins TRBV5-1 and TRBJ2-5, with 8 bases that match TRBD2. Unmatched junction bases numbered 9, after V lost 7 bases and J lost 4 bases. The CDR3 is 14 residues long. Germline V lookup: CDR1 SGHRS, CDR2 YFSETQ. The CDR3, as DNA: TGCGCCAGCTGTTCGGGGGGGCTAAGAGAGACCCAGTACTTC. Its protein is CASCSGGLRETQYF.

CDR3 DNA: TGTGCCAGCAGCGCGGACTGGAGGGCACCCCTCCACTTT. Encoded protein: CASSADWRAPLHF. The V gene is TRBV9, the J gene TRBJ1-6; D unclear. V was trimmed by 3 bases and J by 11 bases, leaving 12 bases between them. The CDR3 is 13 residues long. Germline V gene data show CDR1 as SGDLS and CDR2 as YYNGEE.

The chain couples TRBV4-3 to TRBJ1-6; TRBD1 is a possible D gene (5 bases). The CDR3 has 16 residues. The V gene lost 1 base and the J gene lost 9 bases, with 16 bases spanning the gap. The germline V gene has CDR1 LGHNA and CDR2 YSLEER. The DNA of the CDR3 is TGCGCCAGCAGCCAAGGTATAGCCCGGGGGGGTTCACCCCTCCACTTT. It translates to CASSQGIARGGSPLHF.

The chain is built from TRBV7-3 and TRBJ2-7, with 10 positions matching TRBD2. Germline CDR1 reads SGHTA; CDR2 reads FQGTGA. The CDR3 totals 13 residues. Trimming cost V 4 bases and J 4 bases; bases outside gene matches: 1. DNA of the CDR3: TGTGCCAGCAGCTCACTAGCGGGGTACGAGCAGTACTTC. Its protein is CASSSLAGYEQYF.

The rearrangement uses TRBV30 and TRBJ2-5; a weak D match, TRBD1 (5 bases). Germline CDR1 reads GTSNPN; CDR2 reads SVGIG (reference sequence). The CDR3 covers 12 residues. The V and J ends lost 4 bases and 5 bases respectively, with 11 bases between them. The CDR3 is CAWIPRVETQYF. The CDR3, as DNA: TGTGCCTGGATTCCCAGGGTCGAGACCCAGTACTTC.

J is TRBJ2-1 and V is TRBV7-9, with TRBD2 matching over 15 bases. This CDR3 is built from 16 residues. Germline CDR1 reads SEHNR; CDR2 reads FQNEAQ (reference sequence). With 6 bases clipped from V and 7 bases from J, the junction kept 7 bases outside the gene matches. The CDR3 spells CASSLPGLAGGNEQFF. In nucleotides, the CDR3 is TGTGCCAGCAGTTTACCGGGACTAGCGGGAGGTAATGAGCAGTTCTTC.